These 8 T cell receptor beta chains were sequenced from one sample in a study of blood T cell repertoires in COVID-19. Using immunoSEQ multiplex PCR, the repertoire was profiled, and TCRdb retains in-frame clones only, with some absent. The profile covers about 210,000 clones, with 86% appearing a single time and 0.7% to 0.8% taken by the ten largest. What was sequenced was peripheral blood. The receptors were sampled from a woman in her 70s with acute or convalescent COVID-19.

Remarks on this clone: Germline and junction disagree at one end, which may indicate a read error. The V and J genes are TRBV3-1 (or the pseudogene TRBV3-2) and TRBJ2-7; 8 nucleotides line up with TRBD1. CDR1 and CDR2 (germline): LGHDT, YNNKEL (reference sequence). The CDR3 is 12 amino acids. DNA for the CDR3: TGTGCCAGCAGTACCCCCGGACAGGGTTTCAACTTC. Protein sequence: CASSTPGQGFNF.

The chain links TRBV11-2 to TRBJ2-1; no clear D gene. The CDR3 spans 12 residues. Germline V gene data show CDR1 as SGHAT and CDR2 as FQNNGV. V was clipped by 5 bases and J by 9 bases, with 11 bases between them. The CDR3 here is CASSSSRREQFF. CDR3 bases: TGTGCCAGCAGCAGTTCTAGGCGTGAGCAGTTCTTC.

This clone is judged medium-sized. This chain links TRBV27 with TRBJ2-7; TRBD1 matches at 8 bases. This CDR3 has 14 residues. The germline V gene encodes CDR1 MNHEY and CDR2 SMNVEV (reference sequence). With 8 bases clipped from V and 1 base from J, the junction kept 7 bases outside the gene matches. As DNA, the CDR3 is TGTGCCAGCTCGGGACAGGTCTCATCCTACGAGCAGTACTTC. It specifies CASSGQVSSYEQYF.

The rearrangement links TRBV11-2 to TRBJ1-2; 9 nucleotides align to TRBD1. The CDR3 sequence is 13 residues long. J gave up 7 bases and V 6 bases, and 6 bases lay outside the gene matches. The germline V gene has CDR1 SGHAT and CDR2 FQNNGV. The CDR3 loop is CASSRTGGLGYTF. The CDR3 DNA is TGTGCCAGCAGTCGTACAGGGGGCCTTGGCTACACCTTC.

The V gene is TRBV29-1, the J gene TRBJ2-4; tentative D call: TRBD1 (6 bases). Trimming left V 4 bases short and J 7 bases short, with 8 bases between. The CDR3 has 11 amino acids. Germline CDR1 reads SQVTM; CDR2 reads ANQGSEA. CDR3 residues: CSVAQGNIQYF. DNA of the CDR3: TGCAGCGTTGCACAGGGTAACATTCAGTACTTC.

V is TRBV7-2 and J is TRBJ1-1; D gene unclear. Germline V gene lookup returns CDR1 SGHTA and CDR2 FQGNSA. V lost 2 bases, J lost 4 bases, and 8 bases lay in between. This CDR3 region has 13 residues. The CDR3 is CASSLRQRTEAFF. CDR3 coding DNA: TGTGCCAGCAGCTTACGGCAGCGCACTGAAGCTTTCTTT.

The J gene is TRBJ2-7, the V gene TRBV5-4; the D gene is possibly TRBD2 (7 bases). Germline CDR1 is SGHNT and CDR2 is YYREEE (reference sequence). This CDR3 spans 14 amino acids. V lost 0 bases to trimming and J lost 9 bases, with 16 bases between them. CDR3 sequence (DNA): TGTGCCAGCAGCTTGGTTGGCAGGGAGGGGGTGCAGTACTTC. It is translated as CASSLVGREGVQYF.

V usage is TRBV9 and J usage is TRBJ1-1; D gene unclear. CDR1 and CDR2 from the germline V gene are SGDLS and YYNGEE. Trimming shortened V by 2 bases and J by 1 base, and 6 bases separated the two germline ends. This CDR3 region has 13 residues. CDR3 bases: TGTGCCAGCAGCGTGTCATCGAACACTGAAGCTTTCTTT. Encoded protein: CASSVSSNTEAFF.